This entry lists 30 T cell receptor beta chains sequenced from one sample in a study of response to subunit inactivated influenza vaccine. MiXCR, run by TCRdb on the RT-PCR reads, gives a single entry per CDR3 protein. The sample contains 500,000 to 600,000 distinct CDR3 sequences, 15% to 20% of which appear only once. Material: CD4+ T cells sorted from PBMCs, obtained around 25 months after vaccination. Receptors were obtained from a man between 50 and 75 years old who received an inactivated influenza vaccine.

This clonotype was found a few times. V gene TRBV27 combines with J gene TRBJ2-7; TRBD1 matches at 9 bases. The V gene end was trimmed by 6 bases and the J gene end by 2 bases; junction bases not matched to a gene: 5. The CDR3 is made up of 14 amino acids. Germline CDR1 reads MNHEY; CDR2 reads SMNVEV (reference sequence). The CDR3 nucleotides are TGTGCCAGCAGGCCCGGGACAGGGCCCTACGAGCAGTACTTC. The encoded protein is CASRPGTGPYEQYF.

This clonotype was seen a few times. The chain links TRBV4-3 to TRBJ1-4, with 9 bases lining up with TRBD1. Germline V gives CDR1 LGHNA, CDR2 YSLEER. The V and J ends lost 0 bases and 8 bases, in that order; junction bases with no gene match: 7. This CDR3 is built from 16 residues. The CDR3 DNA reads TGCGCCAGCAGCCAAGATGTTGCGGGACAGGGCGAAAAACTGTTTTTT. This encodes CASSQDVAGQGEKLFF.

A few counts support this clonotype. The rearrangement links TRBV20-1 to TRBJ2-7; a weak D match, TRBD1 (5 bases). The CDR3 covers 14 residues. Trimming shortened V by 4 bases and J by 2 bases, and 15 bases separated the two germline ends. Looked up from germline, CDR1 is DFQATT and CDR2 is SNEGSKA (reference sequence). The CDR3 here is CSAKGILAAYEQYF. The CDR3 nucleotides are TGCAGTGCTAAGGGGATTTTAGCAGCCTACGAGCAGTACTTC.

This clonotype was detected a few times. The J gene is TRBJ1-5, the V gene TRBV27; D may be TRBD1 (6 bases). Trimming shortened V by 2 bases and J by 3 bases, and 23 bases separated the two germline ends. Germline loops: CDR1 MNHEY, CDR2 SMNVEV (reference sequence). The CDR3 consists of 19 residues. Written as DNA, the CDR3 is TGTGCCAGCAGTTTAGAGGGGCAGGGGAGTCGCGGATTCAATCAGCCCCAGCATTTT. Translated, it gives CASSLEGQGSRGFNQPQHF.

The J gene is TRBJ2-7, the V gene TRBV7-2, with D possibly matching TRBD1 (6 bases). This CDR3 has 13 residues. Trimming took off 5 bases at V and 3 bases at J, with 11 bases between the two ends. Germline assignment: CDR1 SGHTA and CDR2 FQGNSA. The CDR3 bases are TGTGCCAGCAGCAACACGGGACACTACGAGCAGTACTTC. Translated, it gives CASSNTGHYEQYF.

About this clonotype: No conserved phenylalanine or tryptophan ends this CDR3, so it is likely a read error. The chain employs TRBV11-2 and TRBJ2-7, with D hard to call. Germline V gives CDR1 SGHAT, CDR2 FQNNGV. Trimming pared 0 bases from V and 3 bases from J, leaving 9 bases between. The CDR3 is made up of 14 amino acids. In DNA, the CDR3 is TGTGCCAGCAGCTTAGATTGGGTCAGCTACGAGCAGTACTCC. This translates into CASSLDWVSYEQYS.

This clonotype was recorded many times. The chain links TRBV7-9 to TRBJ2-2, with TRBD1 as a possible D gene (5 bases). Germline assignment: CDR1 SEHNR and CDR2 FQNEAQ (reference sequence). Trimming shortened V by 4 bases and J by 2 bases, and 11 bases separated the two germline ends. The CDR3 consists of 15 residues. The CDR3: CASSSRDRNTGELFF. The CDR3 region has the DNA TGTGCCAGCAGCTCAAGAGACAGAAACACCGGGGAGCTGTTTTTT.

This clonotype has at least ten counts. The chain carries TRBV27 and TRBJ1-3; D unclear. V lost 6 bases and J lost 4, with 13 bases in between. Germline V lookup: CDR1 MNHEY, CDR2 SMNVEV (reference sequence). The CDR3 length is 14 residues. CDR3 sequence (DNA): TGTGCCAGCAGAACCCTGAGTGGGGGAAACACCATATATTTT. It yields the protein CASRTLSGGNTIYF.

The V gene is TRBV5-1, the J gene TRBJ2-3, with 7 bases aligning to TRBD1. Per germline, CDR1 SGHRS and CDR2 YFSETQ. The CDR3 has 15 residues. After removal of 0 bases from V and 2 bases from J, the junction contained 3 bases not matched to a gene. CDR3 loop: CASSLEGQNTDTQYF. The CDR3 DNA reads as TGCGCCAGCAGCTTGGAGGGACAGAACACAGATACGCAGTATTTT.

This clonotype was recorded at least ten times. V is TRBV4-3 and J is TRBJ2-3; D perhaps matches TRBD2 (5 bases). With 0 bases removed from V and 2 bases from J, the gap between germline ends came to 12 bases. CDR3 length: 16 amino acids. Germline CDR1 is LGHNA and CDR2 is YSLEER. CDR3 sequence: CASSQDFRGSTDTQYF. In DNA form, the CDR3 reads TGCGCCAGCAGCCAAGATTTTCGGGGATCCACAGATACGCAGTATTTT.

There are many counts of this clonotype. The genes are TRBV6-5 and TRBJ2-3; no reliable D call. Trimming cost V 8 bases and J 9 bases, with 15 bases left between them. The CDR3 loop spans 12 amino acids. Germline V CDR1 and CDR2: MNHEY, SVGAGI. The CDR3 DNA sequence: TGTGCCAGCGGGCTATATAGTGGGACGCAGTATTTT. It specifies CASGLYSGTQYF.

In its sample, this clonotype was seen many times. The genes are TRBV9 and TRBJ2-5; TRBD2 matches 9 bases. Germline V gives CDR1 SGDLS, CDR2 YYNGEE. This CDR3 has 15 amino acids. V was pared by 0 bases and J by 5 bases, with 5 bases of the junction left unmatched. The CDR3 DNA sequence: TGTGCCAGCAGCGTAGCTTTTGGACTAGCGGAGACCCAGTACTTC. This codes for CASSVAFGLAETQYF. Full variable domain (remainder filled in from reference TRBV9 and TRBJ2-5): DSGVTQTPKHLITATGQRVTLRCSPRSGDLSVYWYQQSLDQGLQFLIQYYNGEERAKGNILERFSAQQFPDLHSELNLSSLELGDSALYFCASSVAFGLAETQYFGPGTRLLVL.

This clonotype appeared a few times. The chain couples TRBV12-3 or TRBV12-4 to TRBJ2-3; no clear D. This CDR3 region has 15 residues. Trimming removed 2 bases at V and 2 bases at J, with 11 bases between. CDR3 sequence: CASSLRHSYTDTQYF. The CDR3 nucleotides read TGTGCCAGCAGTTTACGTCACTCCTACACAGATACGCAGTATTTT.

The rearrangement joins TRBV20-1 to TRBJ1-2; D gene ambiguous. V gave up 4 bases and J gave up 9 bases, with 12 bases separating them. CDR1 DFQATT and CDR2 SNEGSKA come from the germline V gene (reference sequence). This CDR3 has 11 residues. DNA of the CDR3: TGCAGTGCTATTGCATCTACACGCTACACCTTC. The encoded protein is CSAIASTRYTF.

Regarding this clonotype: One junction end does not reproduce the germline sequence, and a read error may be involved. The genes are TRBV4-3 and TRBJ2-1, with D possibly matching TRBD1 (6 bases). The CDR3 spans 15 residues. Germline loops: CDR1 LGHNA, CDR2 YSLEER. CDR3 region: CAGSQDAGADNEQFF. The CDR3 nucleotides read TGCGCCGGCAGCCAAGATGCAGGGGCAGACAATGAGCAGTTCTTC.

This clonotype was detected only a few times. The chain uses TRBV5-6 and TRBJ2-7, with D perhaps given as TRBD1 or TRBD2 (5 bases each). This CDR3 comprises 15 residues. CDR1 and CDR2 from the germline V gene are SGHDT and YYEEEE. V lost 2 bases to trimming and J lost 3 bases, with 15 bases between them. CDR3 nucleotide sequence: TGTGCCAGCAGCTTATATGGGACCCCTGGCTACGAGCAGTACTTC. Translated: CASSLYGTPGYEQYF.

This clonotype came up many times. V gene TRBV7-2 combines with J gene TRBJ2-4; 7 bases match TRBD1. CDR3 length equals 14 residues. Germline lookup yields CDR1 SGHTA and CDR2 FQGNSA. V lost 5 bases and J lost 7; bases outside the gene matches: 8. CDR3 protein: CASSPQRQGNIQYF. The DNA for the CDR3 is TGTGCCAGCAGCCCCCAAAGACAGGGCAACATTCAGTACTTC.

This clonotype was found many times. This chain connects TRBV4-1 to TRBJ2-2; D is unresolved. This CDR3 is 13 amino acids long. Trimming removed 0 bases at V and 3 bases at J, with 2 bases between. CDR1 is MGHRA, CDR2 YSYEKL, per germline. CDR3 region: CASSQDHTGELFF. The CDR3 DNA is TGCGCCAGCAGCCAAGATCACACCGGGGAGCTGTTTTTT.

With regard to this clonotype: Possible read error: a much larger clone is one base away. The rearrangement joins TRBV20-1 to TRBJ1-5, with unresolved D. The CDR3 extends over 12 amino acids. CDR1 DFQATT and CDR2 SNEGSKA come from the germline V gene (reference sequence). Trimming pared 3 bases from V and 2 bases from J, leaving 5 bases between. The CDR3 sequence is CSARRGNQPQHF. The CDR3 DNA reads as TGCAGTGCTAGGAGGGGCAATCAGCCCCAGCATTTT.

J is TRBJ1-5 and V is TRBV4-1; no definite D call. The V end lost 0 bases, the J end lost 7 bases, and 10 bases lay between the germline ends. CDR3 size: 14 residues. In germline, CDR1 is MGHRA, CDR2 YSYEKL. This CDR3 is CASSQEGYQQPQHF. The CDR3 DNA follows: TGCGCCAGCAGCCAAGAAGGGTATCAGCAGCCCCAGCATTTT.

J is TRBJ2-1 and V is TRBV20-1; 8 positions agree with TRBD2. The J segment lost 1 base and the V segment lost 8 bases, leaving 1 base of the junction unmatched. CDR1 is DFQATT, CDR2 SNEGSKA, per germline (reference sequence). This CDR3 comprises 12 residues. In nucleotides, the CDR3 is TGCAGTCGCGGGGGGTCCTACAATGAGCAGTTCTTC. Its protein is CSRGGSYNEQFF.

This clonotype was seen repeatedly, ten times or more. V gene TRBV6-1 combines with J gene TRBJ1-2; D gene unclear. Germline CDR1 is MNHNS and CDR2 is SASEGT. V lost 6 bases and J 5 bases, leaving 13 bases between the germline ends. The CDR3 totals 13 residues. The CDR3 nucleotides read TGTGCCAGCAGACTGTCACTCGAATATGGCTACACCTTC. This codes for CASRLSLEYGYTF.

The table lists this clonotype with a few counts. This chain links TRBV2 with TRBJ1-6, with D possibly TRBD1 on 6 matching bases. Trimming cost V 8 bases and J 5 bases, with 16 bases left between them. CDR3 length: 15 residues. The germline V gene has CDR1 SNHLY and CDR2 FYNNEI. The CDR3 bases are TGTGCCAGCCCTAGGTCGGGGGGCGATAATTCACCCCTCCACTTT. This gives the protein CASPRSGGDNSPLHF.

The gene calls are TRBV2 and TRBJ1-1; 7 positions agree with TRBD1. J gave up 1 base and V 6 bases, and 2 bases lay outside the gene matches. Germline CDR1 reads SNHLY; CDR2 reads FYNNEI. This CDR3 region has 13 residues. The CDR3 here is CASRGDRNTEAFF. In nucleotides, the CDR3 is TGTGCCAGCAGGGGGGACAGGAACACTGAAGCTTTCTTT.

This clonotype came up a few times. The gene calls are TRBV5-1 and TRBJ2-2, with a weak D call TRBD2 (5 bases). The CDR3 is made up of 15 amino acids. Trimming removed 5 bases from V and 4 bases from J, with 15 bases in between. Germline V CDR1 and CDR2: SGHRS, YFSETQ. The CDR3 region is CASSEADLGTGELFF. The CDR3, as DNA: TGCGCCAGCAGTGAAGCGGACCTAGGCACCGGGGAGCTGTTTTTT. The variable domain in full, completed from reference TRBV5-1 and TRBJ2-2, reads KAGVTQTPRYLIKTRGQQVTLSCSPISGHRSVSWYQQTPGQGLQFLFEYFSETQRNKGNFPGRFSGRQFSNSRSEMNVSTLELGDSALYLCASSEADLGTGELFFGEGSRLTVL.

This clonotype was observed many times. The chain joins TRBV5-1 to TRBJ2-3, with 11 positions matching TRBD2. Per the germline V gene, CDR1 is SGHRS and CDR2 is YFSETQ. V gave up 4 bases and J gave up 2 bases; unmatched junction bases: 9. The CDR3 is 17 residues long. CDR3 loop: CASSRGTSGLLTDTQYF. CDR3 nucleotides: TGCGCCAGCAGCCGGGGGACTAGCGGATTACTCACAGATACGCAGTATTTT.

In this sample, this clonotype turned up a few times. The chain joins TRBV5-1 to TRBJ2-7, with TRBD2 matching over 8 bases. This CDR3 contains 15 residues. The germline CDR1 and CDR2 sequences are SGHRS and YFSETQ. The ends lost 3 bases at V and 2 bases at J; junction bases unmatched: 7. CDR3 loop: CASSSASGGTYEQYF. CDR3 DNA sequence: TGCGCCAGCAGCTCGGCCAGCGGGGGTACCTACGAGCAGTACTTC. The entire variable domain, with the rest obtained from reference TRBV5-1 and TRBJ2-7, is as follows: KAGVTQTPRYLIKTRGQQVTLSCSPISGHRSVSWYQQTPGQGLQFLFEYFSETQRNKGNFPGRFSGRQFSNSRSEMNVSTLELGDSALYLCASSSASGGTYEQYFGPGTRLTVT.

V and J are TRBV7-2 and TRBJ2-7; D may be TRBD2 (6 bases). This CDR3 is 14 amino acids long. Germline V gene lookup returns CDR1 SGHTA and CDR2 FQGNSA. The V gene lost 3 bases and the J gene lost 0 bases, with 9 bases spanning the gap. In DNA, the CDR3 is TGTGCCAGCAGCTTCGGGACTTACTCCTACGAGCAGTACTTC. Translating gives CASSFGTYSYEQYF. The full variable domain, rest sourced from reference TRBV7-2 and TRBJ2-7, is GAGVSQSPSNKVTEKGKDVELRCDPISGHTALYWYRQSLGQGLEFLIYFQGNSAPDKSGLPSDRFSAERTGGSVSTLTIQRTQQEDSAVYLCASSFGTYSYEQYFGPGTRLTVT.

This clonotype was recorded a few times. The chain couples TRBV20-1 to TRBJ2-1; D tentatively fits TRBD1 or TRBD2 (6 bases each). V shed 8 bases and J shed 0 bases, with 17 bases lying between them. This CDR3 comprises 15 residues. Looked up from germline, CDR1 is DFQATT and CDR2 is SNEGSKA (reference sequence). The CDR3 sequence is CSTEEEGGSYNEQFF. The CDR3 nucleotides read TGCAGTACAGAGGAGGAGGGGGGCTCCTACAATGAGCAGTTCTTC.

V is TRBV20-1 and J is TRBJ2-1; 7 bases are shared with TRBD1. This CDR3 is built from 14 residues. The germline gives CDR1 DFQATT, CDR2 SNEGSKA (reference sequence). V was clipped by 4 bases and J by 0 bases; unmatched bases: 3. Here the CDR3 reads CSATTGTSYNEQFF. The CDR3 DNA reads TGCAGTGCTACGACAGGGACCTCCTACAATGAGCAGTTCTTC.